Given below is one T cell receptor beta chain in context. Per the authors' pipeline: It was from reference gene primer amplification that nucleated cell counts were estimated. Assay: immunoSEQ multiplex PCR; the TCRdb copy retains only in-frame clones and omits some. D and trimming were read from the DNA, whereas the V and J calls and clone size are those reported in that table. The sample lists a few hundred thousand clones; roughly 84% were seen once. This sample was included in a study of blood T cell repertoires in COVID-19. The trim removed 2 bases at V and 5 bases at J, leaving 6 bases unmatched. In germline, CDR1 is SGHTA, CDR2 FQGNSA. This CDR3 is 14 amino acids long.

The material sequenced was peripheral blood. V and J are TRBV7-2 and TRBJ2-7, with TRBD1 matching 7 bases. The sequence came from a woman aged 18-35 years with acute or convalescent COVID-19. CDR3 sequence reads: CASSLMTGRNEQYF. In DNA form, the CDR3 reads TGTGCCAGCAGCTTAATGACAGGGCGGAACGAGCAGTACTTC.